One sample yielded the 22 T cell receptor beta chains listed below, sequenced in a study of control samples from healthy donors and cancer patients. Assay: immunoSEQ multiplex PCR; the TCRdb copy retains only in-frame clones and omits some. The table records roughly 130,000 clones, about nine tenths of them present only once. Sequencing used blood. The receptors here all came from a man aged 18 to 30 in good health.

The chain has TRBV9 and TRBJ1-5; D is possibly TRBD1 (6 bases). Germline V lookup: CDR1 SGDLS, CDR2 YYNGEE. V was trimmed by 4 bases and J by 7 bases, leaving 21 bases between them. This CDR3 comprises 16 residues. The CDR3, as DNA: TGTGCCAGCAGCCTAGGAGGGACGGCAGGGGACCAGCCCCAGCATTTT. This translates into CASSLGGTAGDQPQHF.

This clone was seen only a few times. The chain uses TRBV25-1 and TRBJ1-1; D not certain. Germline values: CDR1 MGHDK, CDR2 SYGVNS. The CDR3 sequence is 12 residues long. V lost 2 bases, J lost 1 base, and 2 bases lay in between. CDR3 protein: CASSEPNTEAFF. The CDR3 DNA follows: TGTGCCAGCAGTGAACCGAACACTGAAGCTTTCTTT.

This clone was seen once. CDR3 nucleotides: TGTGCCAGCAGCCCAGACGGTGCCGCCACCATATATTTT. This codes for CASSPDGAATIYF. The gene calls are TRBV11-2 and TRBJ1-3; D unclear. CDR1 and CDR2 (germline): SGHAT, FQNNGV. The V gene lost 5 bases and the J gene lost 9 bases, with 14 bases spanning the gap. There are 13 residues in the CDR3.

DNA for the CDR3: TGTGCCAGCAGCGACACCAAGGGGGCGGAGGGTGGCTACACCTTC. Translation: CASSDTKGAEGGYTF. This chain links TRBV9 with TRBJ1-2; 7 bases align to TRBD1. CDR3 length equals 15 residues. The V gene's germline CDR1 is SGDLS and CDR2 YYNGEE. V lost 3 bases to trimming and J lost 7 bases; unmatched junction nucleotides: 12.

V gene TRBV11-3 combines with J gene TRBJ2-3, with 10 bases fitting TRBD2. Germline assignment: CDR1 SGHNT and CDR2 YENEEA. This CDR3 spans 17 amino acids. V trimming: 3 bases; J trimming: 2 bases; junction bases outside the gene matches: 8. Here the CDR3 reads CASSFSIAGGPTDTQYF. In DNA, the CDR3 is TGTGCCAGCAGCTTCTCGATAGCGGGAGGACCCACAGATACGCAGTATTTT.

The chain combines TRBV5-4 with TRBJ2-1, with 9 bases aligning to TRBD2. V trimming: 2 bases; J trimming: 10 bases; junction bases outside the gene matches: 7. The V gene's germline CDR1 is SGHNT and CDR2 YYREEE (reference sequence). CDR3 length: 14 amino acids. CDR3 residues: CASSFVAGEGEQFF. The CDR3, as DNA: TGTGCCAGCAGCTTCGTAGCGGGGGAGGGGGAGCAGTTCTTC.

V gene TRBV28 combines with J gene TRBJ2-3; D ambiguous. Germline assignment: CDR1 MDHEN and CDR2 SYDVKM. The CDR3 is 13 residues long. Trimming pared 3 bases from V and 2 bases from J, leaving 6 bases between. The CDR3 region is CASSFPHTDTQYF. The DNA for the CDR3 is TGTGCCAGCAGTTTTCCCCACACAGATACGCAGTATTTT.

The rearrangement uses TRBV19 and TRBJ2-5; a weak D match, TRBD1 (5 bases). This CDR3 contains 14 residues. Germline values: CDR1 LNHDA, CDR2 SQIVND (reference sequence). Trimming removed 6 bases at V and 1 base at J, with 12 bases between. The DNA for the CDR3 is TGTGCCAGTAGGAAGAGACAGACCCAAGAGACCCAGTACTTC. Residues: CASRKRQTQETQYF.

The chain joins TRBV4-3 to TRBJ2-2; 14 bases align to TRBD2. CDR1 and CDR2 from the germline V gene are LGHNA and YSLEER. With 4 bases clipped from V and 3 bases from J, the junction kept 4 bases outside the gene matches. The CDR3 has 17 amino acids. Written as DNA, the CDR3 is TGCGCCAGCAGCCTGAGACTAGCGGGAGGGTACACCGGGGAGCTGTTTTTT. It translates to CASSLRLAGGYTGELFF.

V and J are TRBV7-8 and TRBJ2-1; 7 bases map to TRBD1. The CDR3 sequence is 15 residues long. After removal of 5 bases from V and 4 bases from J, the junction contained 8 bases not matched to a gene. Germline loops: CDR1 SGHVS, CDR2 FQNEAQ. The CDR3 spells CASSPQGVQYNEQFF. In DNA form, the CDR3 reads TGTGCCAGCAGCCCTCAGGGGGTGCAATACAATGAGCAGTTCTTC. Variable domain in full (rest from reference TRBV7-8 and TRBJ2-1): GAGVSQSPRYKVAKRGQDVALRCDPISGHVSLFWYQQALGQGPEFLTYFQNEAQLDKSGLPSDRFFAERPEGSVSTLKIQRTQQEDSAVYLCASSPQGVQYNEQFFGPGTRLTVL.

The rearrangement joins TRBV5-1 to TRBJ1-1; unclear D gene. V gave up 4 bases and J gave up 3 bases, with 10 bases separating them. This CDR3 is built from 13 residues. Germline loops: CDR1 SGHRS, CDR2 YFSETQ. The CDR3 spells CASSPRVDTEAFF. The CDR3 nucleotides are TGCGCCAGCAGCCCTAGGGTCGACACTGAAGCTTTCTTT.

The chain employs TRBV12-3 or TRBV12-4 and TRBJ2-3; unclear D gene. CDR3 size: 13 residues. The V end was cut by 5 bases, the J end by 0 bases, with 6 bases between. For the CDR3, the DNA is TGTGCCAGCAGTATACAGAGCACAGATACGCAGTATTTT. Translating gives CASSIQSTDTQYF.

The J gene is TRBJ2-7, the V gene TRBV10-2, with D perhaps given as TRBD1 or TRBD2 (5 bases each). This CDR3 is 11 amino acids long. From germline, CDR1 is WSHSY and CDR2 SAAADI. V lost 8 bases and J lost 3, with 8 bases in between. CDR3 DNA: TGCGCCAGCTTGGGGGACTACGAGCAGTACTTC. Its translation: CASLGDYEQYF.

This clone was seen only once. The chain joins TRBV29-1 to TRBJ1-1; the D is unclear. Trimming took 7 bases from V and 1 from J, leaving 16 bases between them. The CDR3 sequence is 14 residues long. CDR1 and CDR2 (germline): SQVTM, ANQGSEA. CDR3 loop: CSAATGQKNTEAFF. The CDR3, as DNA: TGCAGCGCCGCTACCGGGCAGAAGAACACTGAAGCTTTCTTT. The entire variable domain, with the rest obtained from reference TRBV29-1 and TRBJ1-1, is as follows: SAVISQKPSRDICQRGTSLTIQCQVDSQVTMMFWYRQQPGQSLTLIATANQGSEATYESGFVIDKFPISRPNLTFSTLTVSNMSPEDSSIYLCSAATGQKNTEAFFGQGTRLTVV.

The chain joins TRBV2 to TRBJ2-2; the match to TRBD2 covers 13 bases. Trimming removed 0 bases from V and 5 bases from J; junction bases left unmatched: 6. CDR3 size: 18 residues. The germline gives CDR1 SNHLY, CDR2 FYNNEI. The CDR3 sequence is CASSEAWTSGSLTGELFF. Written as DNA, the CDR3 is TGTGCCAGCAGTGAAGCTTGGACTAGCGGGAGTCTAACCGGGGAGCTGTTTTTT.

V is TRBV4-1 and J is TRBJ1-5; 7 nucleotides align to TRBD1. CDR1 is MGHRA, CDR2 YSYEKL, per germline. The CDR3 is 14 residues long. J gave up 11 bases and V 7 bases, and 14 bases lay outside the gene matches. The chain's CDR3 is CASTPRQGLGTQHF. Here the CDR3 DNA reads TGCGCCAGCACCCCGAGACAGGGACTGGGGACCCAGCATTTT.

V usage is TRBV19 and J usage is TRBJ2-1; D may be TRBD2 (5 bases). This CDR3 region has 15 residues. The V gene's germline CDR1 is LNHDA and CDR2 SQIVND (reference sequence). Trimming left V 10 bases short and J 1 base short, with 17 bases between. In DNA form, the CDR3 reads TGTGCCACCCTTGGGAGTGGGGAGTCCTACAATGAGCAGTTCTTC. Translated: CATLGSGESYNEQFF.

V and J are TRBV19 and TRBJ1-5, with D uncertain. The germline V gene encodes CDR1 LNHDA and CDR2 SQIVND (reference sequence). Trimming stripped 6 bases from V and 0 bases from J, with 12 bases between. This CDR3 region has 15 residues. The CDR3 protein is CASRVSQSSNQPQHF. The CDR3 DNA sequence: TGTGCCAGTAGAGTGAGTCAATCTAGCAATCAGCCCCAGCATTTT.

This chain links TRBV13 with TRBJ2-3; tentatively, D is TRBD2 (6 bases). This CDR3 is 19 amino acids long. The V end lost 1 base, the J end lost 1 base, and 21 bases lay between the germline ends. Per the germline V gene, CDR1 is PRHDT and CDR2 is FYEKMQ (reference sequence). The CDR3 DNA reads as TGTGCCAGCAGCTTAGAAACCCCCTTCGGGAGCGGGCGCACAGATACGCAGTATTTT. This translates into CASSLETPFGSGRTDTQYF.

The rearrangement uses TRBV3-1 (or the pseudogene TRBV3-2) and TRBJ2-3; 16 nucleotides line up with TRBD2. Germline assignment: CDR1 LGHDT and CDR2 YNNKEL (reference sequence). The CDR3 runs 16 residues. With 4 bases clipped from V and 6 bases from J, the junction kept 4 bases outside the gene matches. Here the CDR3 reads CASSPGTSGRADTQYF. DNA for the CDR3: TGTGCCAGCAGCCCTGGGACTAGCGGGAGGGCTGATACGCAGTATTTT.

This chain uses TRBV30 with TRBJ2-5, with 7 bases that match TRBD1. Losses at the gene ends were 0 bases for V and 7 bases for J; bases not matched to a gene: 14. This CDR3 contains 16 residues. The germline V gene encodes CDR1 GTSNPN and CDR2 SVGIG (reference sequence). CDR3 sequence reads: CAWSVGRDSQGATQYF. The CDR3, as DNA: TGTGCCTGGAGTGTAGGTCGGGACAGCCAAGGAGCGACCCAGTACTTC.

The chain combines TRBV7-9 with TRBJ1-6; 7 nucleotides line up with TRBD1. The CDR3 has 15 amino acids. J gave up 9 bases and V 5 bases, and 10 bases lay outside the gene matches. Germline V gene sequence: CDR1 SEHNR, CDR2 FQNEAQ (reference sequence). CDR3 in amino acids: CASSAQGDRVSPLHF. The CDR3 DNA sequence: TGTGCCAGCAGCGCCCAGGGGGATCGCGTTTCACCCCTCCACTTT.